Sequencing of this T cell receptor (beta chain) was carried out in a study of human T cells and chemical hapten exposure. Looking at the study overall: Minor pooled library volume differences mainly drove per-sample TCR yield variation. The study's findings and limits: Significantly more large CDR3 similarity clusters were formed by expanded TCRs than by controls.

TCRdb processed the RACE reads anew with MiXCR; each CDR3 protein has one entry. The sample lists approximately 86,000 distinct CDR3 sequences, approximately 10% occurring once. On this clonotype itself: Antigen: not known.

Time point: patch test 3, about 24 weeks after DPC sensitization. As to treatment: therapeutic diphenylcyclopropenone sensitization with weekly scalp DPC. Every donor had alopecia and was 18 to 70 years old; all were suitable for DPC. The CDR3 runs 14 residues. V was clipped by 5 bases and J by 5 bases, with 12 bases between them. The germline CDR1 and CDR2 sequences are MDHEN and SYDVKM. The specimen was whole blood, collected in connection with sensitization to the hapten diphenylcyclopropenone (DPC). The receptor comes from a woman younger than 45 with alopecia areata. Some clones in this sample may be carry-over from other donors' samples. The rearrangement links TRBV28 to TRBJ2-2; no clear D gene. This CDR3 reads CASSAVWATGELFF. CDR3 sequence (DNA): TGTGCCAGCAGTGCAGTGTGGGCAACCGGGGAGCTGTTTTTT.